The rows below give T cell receptor beta chains drawn from one sample of a study of T cells in Graves' hyperthyroidism and ophthalmopathy. TCRdb re-derived calls from the multiplex PCR reads in MiXCR, one entry per CDR3 protein. The table records 300,000 to 350,000 distinct CDR3 sequences, 21% of them present only once. The sequenced sample consisted of blood. The source of these receptors is a woman aged 45-65 years with Graves' hyperthyroidism. The CDR3 runs from the conserved cysteine through the conserved F or W. The D gene is left open where the match is weak. Size values are once, few and many counts, or a class for expanded clones, and some rows have none.

D gene	clone size	V gene	J gene	CDR3 DNA	CDR3 protein
TRBD2	few	TRBV5-1	TRBJ2-5	TGCGCCAGCAGCCCGGGACTAGCGACGGAGACCCAGTACTTC	CASSPGLATETQYF
.	.	TRBV11-3	TRBJ2-2	TGTGCCAGCTCGGCGGGCGGGGAGCTGTTTTTT	CASSAGGELFF
.	few	TRBV19	TRBJ2-1	TGTGCCAGTAGGGGCGACAGAGGAGGTGAGCAGTTCTTC	CASRGDRGGEQFF
.	many	TRBV9	TRBJ2-7	TGTGCCAGCAGCGTAGGATCCGGGGGCGAGCAGTACTTC	CASSVGSGGEQYF
TRBD1	many	TRBV20-1	TRBJ2-3	TGCAGTGCTAGTGGCCAGGGGGCGCGATCAGATACGCAGTATTTT	CSASGQGARSDTQYF
TRBD2	.	TRBV10-3	TRBJ2-7	TGTGCCATCACCCCGGGGGGGCCGTCCTACGAGCAGTACTTC	CAITPGGPSYEQYF
TRBD1	many	TRBV18	TRBJ2-7	TGTGCCAGCTCACTAACTCTAAACCGGGACAGGGGAACCGAGCAGTACTTC	CASSLTLNRDRGTEQYF
.	.	TRBV5-5	TRBJ1-6	TGTGCCAGCAGCTTGGGTGGACACCAAAATAATTCACCCCTCCACTTT	CASSLGGHQNNSPLHF
.	.	TRBV5-5	TRBJ2-5	TGTGCCAGCAGCCTACGGGGTGCCCGGGACCAGTACTTC	CASSLRGARDQYF
TRBD1	few	TRBV19	TRBJ1-2	TGTGCCAGTAGTCCCCCGGGACAGGTTCCACTGGCCTATGGCTACACCTTC	CASSPPGQVPLAYGYTF
.	.	TRBV11-2	TRBJ1-1	TGTGCCAGCAGCCCTGCCTTGGGGGGTCGCTCTGAAGCTTTCTTT	CASSPALGGRSEAFF
.	.	TRBV3-1	TRBJ2-5	TGTGCCAGCAGGGACAGACCACAAGAGACCCAGTACTTC	CASRDRPQETQYF
.	.	TRBV2	TRBJ2-1	TGTGCCAGCAGCTTTATAGGCAATGAGCAGTTCTTC	CASSFIGNEQFF
TRBD2	.	TRBV20-1	TRBJ2-2	TGCAGTGCTAGAGCGGGGGGGCCGCTCGGCGGGGAGCTGTTTTTT	CSARAGGPLGGELFF
TRBD2	many	TRBV5-1	TRBJ2-5	TGCGCCAGCAGCTGGACTAGCGAGGAGACCCAGTACTTC	CASSWTSEETQYF
.	many	TRBV29-1	TRBJ2-7	TGCAGCGTATCCCGGGACAACCTCGAGCAGTACTTC	CSVSRDNLEQYF
.	many	TRBV12-3/TRBV12-4	TRBJ1-5	TGTGCCAGCAGTCCTACCGGGAGAAACAATCAGCCCCAGCATTTT	CASSPTGRNNQPQHF
TRBD1	.	TRBV27	TRBJ2-7	TGTGCCAGCAGTTGGGGACAGGGGCATTCCTACGAGCAGTACTTC	CASSWGQGHSYEQYF
TRBD1	many	TRBV6-2/TRBV6-3	TRBJ1-5	TGTGCCAGCAGTTTTCCGGGACAGGGGAGCGGACGCCATCAGCCCCAGCATTTT	CASSFPGQGSGRHQPQHF
TRBD2	few	TRBV10-2	TRBJ2-1	TGCGCCAGCAGTGAGTGGGAACTAGCGGTGAATAATGAGCAGTTCTTC	CASSEWELAVNNEQFF
.	many	TRBV30	TRBJ1-1	TGTGCCTGGAACTCGAGGAACACTGAAGCTTTCTTT	CAWNSRNTEAFF
TRBD2	few	TRBV6-1	TRBJ2-7	TGTGCCAGCAGTGAAAGGCGCCGCGCATTGGGACTAGCTCCATCCTACGAGCAGTACTTC	CASSERRRALGLAPSYEQYF
.	many	TRBV2	TRBJ2-1	TGTGCCAGCAATCTATGGCATGAGCAGTTCTTC	CASNLWHEQFF
TRBD2	many	TRBV19	TRBJ2-1	TGTGCCAGTACCACTTGGTATCTAGCGGGGGCCAATGAGCAGTTCTTC	CASTTWYLAGANEQFF
.	many	TRBV30	TRBJ2-1	TGTGCCTGGAGTGTACTGGAGGGGGCTTCTGAGCAGTTCTTC	CAWSVLEGASEQFF
.	once	TRBV20-1	TRBJ1-1	TGCAGTGCTAGAGATGGGGTACGACGGCTGAACACTGAAGCTTTCTTT	CSARDGVRRLNTEAFF
TRBD1	.	TRBV19	TRBJ2-5	TGTGCCAGTAGTACGCGACAGGGGATGGGGGAGACCCAGTACTTC	CASSTRQGMGETQYF
.	many	TRBV9	TRBJ1-1	TGTGCCAGCAGCGTAGGAATGGGGGGAGACGCTTTCTTT	CASSVGMGGDAFF
.	many	TRBV18	TRBJ2-1	TGTGCCAGCTCACCACCGCCCGGGGGCCATGAGCAGTTCTTC	CASSPPPGGHEQFF
TRBD2	many	TRBV28	TRBJ2-5	TGTGCCAGCAGTCAGCGGGAGAGAAAAGAGACCCAGTACTTC	CASSQRERKETQYF
TRBD1	few	TRBV5-1	TRBJ2-7	TGCGCCAGCACCGGTGGGGCGGGACAGGGATCCTACGAGCAGTACTTC	CASTGGAGQGSYEQYF
TRBD2	.	TRBV27	TRBJ2-1	TGTGCCAGCAGTGCTACTAGCGGGGGTGGTAATGAGCAGTTCTTC	CASSATSGGGNEQFF
.	.	TRBV20-1	TRBJ1-1	TGCAGTGCTAGCTCTGGGGAAGCTTTCTTT	CSASSGEAFF
.	once	TRBV27	TRBJ2-6	TGTGCCAGCCACCCCCTCTGGACAGTCTCTGGGGCCAACGTCCTGACTTTC	CASHPLWTVSGANVLTF
.	.	TRBV6-1	TRBJ1-5	TGTGCCAGCAGGGGTACAGGTAGCAATCAGCCCCAGCATTTT	CASRGTGSNQPQHF
TRBD2	.	TRBV28	TRBJ2-2	TGTGCCAGCATCAGTCAGGGACTAGCGGGAGTATCCGGGGAGCTGTTTTTT	CASISQGLAGVSGELFF
.	.	TRBV27	TRBJ2-7	TGTGCCAGCAGTTTAAAAGGAACCTACGAGCAGTACTTC	CASSLKGTYEQYF
.	.	TRBV4-1	TRBJ2-1	TGCGCCAGCAGAACAGGGCCCAGCTCCTACAATGAGCAGTTCTTC	CASRTGPSSYNEQFF
.	.	TRBV2	TRBJ2-3	TGTGCCAGCAGCCGAGGCTCACCCCGCACAGATACGCAGTATTTT	CASSRGSPRTDTQYF
.	few	TRBV6-1	TRBJ1-1	TGTGCCAGCAGCCTTGGGGGCAGGGGATTATCGAACACTGAAGCTTTCTTT	CASSLGGRGLSNTEAFF
.	.	TRBV12-3/TRBV12-4	TRBJ2-1	TGTGCCAGCACAGGGGGGGGTAATGAGCAGTTCTTC	CASTGGGNEQFF